This TCR beta chain appears in the sequencing data of a study of blood T cell repertoires in COVID-19. TCRdb's copy holds only in-frame clones and misses some; the assay was immunoSEQ multiplex PCR. Of roughly 250,000 clones listed, approximately 83% are singletons. CDR3 length: 14 residues. V gave up 1 base and J gave up 6 bases; unmatched junction bases: 4. The germline V gene encodes CDR1 SEHNR and CDR2 FQNEAQ (reference sequence). What the recovered Cohort 3 donors had was two negative PCRs, clearance, or symptom resolution. This chain uses TRBV7-9 with TRBJ1-2, with 8 bases lining up with TRBD1. What was sequenced was PBMCs or T cells enriched from blood (not recorded which). The sequence was obtained from a woman aged 25 to 39 who had recovered from COVID-19. The CDR3 region has the DNA TGTGCCAGCAGCTTAGTATCAGGGGGCAATGGCTACACCTTC. Amino acid sequence: CASSLVSGGNGYTF.